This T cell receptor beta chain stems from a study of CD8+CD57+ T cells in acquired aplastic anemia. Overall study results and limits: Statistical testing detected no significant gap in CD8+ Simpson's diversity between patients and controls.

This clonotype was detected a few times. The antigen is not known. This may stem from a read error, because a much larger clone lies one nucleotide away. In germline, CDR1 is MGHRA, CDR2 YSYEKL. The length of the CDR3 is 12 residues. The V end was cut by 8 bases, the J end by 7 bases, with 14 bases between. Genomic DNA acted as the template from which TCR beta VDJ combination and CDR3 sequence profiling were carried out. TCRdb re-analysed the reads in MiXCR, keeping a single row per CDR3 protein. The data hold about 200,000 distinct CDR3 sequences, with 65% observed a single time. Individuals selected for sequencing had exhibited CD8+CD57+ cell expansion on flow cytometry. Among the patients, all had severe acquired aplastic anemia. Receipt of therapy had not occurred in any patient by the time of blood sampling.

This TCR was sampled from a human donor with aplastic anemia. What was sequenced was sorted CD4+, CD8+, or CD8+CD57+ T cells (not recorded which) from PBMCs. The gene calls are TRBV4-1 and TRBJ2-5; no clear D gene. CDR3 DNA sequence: TGCGCCAGCGGTGGCCGTCCGGGGACCCAGTACTTC. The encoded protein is CASGGRPGTQYF.